Presented here are 11 T cell receptor beta chains from one specimen sequenced in a study of CD8 T cell repertoires and HIV-1 epitope variants (dated by TCRdb to the early 2020s). Preparation of the library involved the immunoSEQ multiplex PCR assay. As stored in TCRdb, this immuneACCESS dataset retains in-frame rearrangements with V and J assigned. A fraction of the clones does not appear; measured against another copy, unresolved V genes explain less than half of the discrepancy, and the remainder lacks a known reason. Within this sample are 80,000 to 95,000 clones, with over 70% of them counted one time only. Around 25% of the sample belongs to the ten largest clones. The sample taken for sequencing was uncultured baseline CD8+ T cells from peripheral blood mononuclear cells (PBMCs). These receptors came from a male donor with HIV.

The rearrangement joins TRBV5-4 to TRBJ2-1, with TRBD2 matching over 14 bases. Germline V CDR1 and CDR2: SGHNT, YYREEE (reference sequence). V dropped 4 bases and J dropped 8; count of bases not matched to a gene: 8. The length of the CDR3 is 16 residues. CDR3 nucleotide sequence: TGTGCCAGCAGCCCCGGGACTAGCGGGAGTCGAGATGAGCAGTTCTTC. As protein: CASSPGTSGSRDEQFF.

The gene calls are TRBV5-1 and TRBJ2-1, with D tentatively TRBD1 (5 bases). The germline gives CDR1 SGHRS, CDR2 YFSETQ. The CDR3 is made up of 15 amino acids. V was shortened by 2 bases and J by 7 bases, with 16 bases between the two germline ends. The CDR3 DNA follows: TGCGCCAGCAGCTTTAAGGGGCTAGGCGCGAATGAGCAGTTCTTC. Amino acid sequence: CASSFKGLGANEQFF.

This clone was seen only once. This chain links TRBV7-8 with TRBJ1-2, with a possible D match to TRBD1 (6 bases). CDR3 length equals 14 residues. The germline gives CDR1 SGHVS, CDR2 FQNEAQ. V shed 2 bases and J shed 8 bases, with 15 bases lying between them. The DNA for the CDR3 is TGTGCCAGCAGCTTACGCCGACAGGTGGACGGCTACACCTTC. It translates to CASSLRRQVDGYTF.

This chain links TRBV6-5 with TRBJ2-1; 8 positions agree with TRBD2. Trimming at V came to 3 bases and at J to 5 bases, leaving 3 bases not matched to a gene. CDR1 is MNHEY and CDR2 is SVGAGI in the germline V gene. This CDR3 comprises 14 residues. The CDR3 spells CASSYNSGNNEQFF. In DNA form, the CDR3 reads TGTGCCAGCAGTTATAATAGCGGGAACAATGAGCAGTTCTTC.

The V gene is TRBV18, the J gene TRBJ2-3; 12 bases are shared with TRBD2. The CDR3 extends over 19 amino acids. The V gene's germline CDR1 is KGHSH and CDR2 LQKENI. Losses at the gene ends were 0 bases for V and 1 base for J; bases not matched to a gene: 8. The CDR3: CASSPPRTSGVYGTDTQYF. CDR3 nucleotide sequence: TGTGCCAGCTCACCACCTAGGACTAGCGGGGTTTACGGCACAGATACGCAGTATTTT. The full variable domain, its missing parts supplied by reference TRBV18 and TRBJ2-3, is NAGVMQNPRHLVRRRGQEARLRCSPMKGHSHVYWYRQLPEEGLKFMVYLQKENIIDESGMPKERFSAEFPKEGPSILRIQQVVRGDSAAYFCASSPPRTSGVYGTDTQYFGPGTRLTVL.

V usage is TRBV5-5 and J usage is TRBJ1-5; a possible D gene is TRBD1 (6 bases). Germline-derived CDR1 and CDR2 are SGHKS and YYEKEE (reference sequence). The CDR3 loop spans 15 amino acids. The V end lost 2 bases, the J end lost 0 bases, and 9 bases lay between the germline ends. The CDR3 bases are TGTGCCAGCAGCTTCCGGGACATTAGCAATCAGCCCCAGCATTTT. As protein: CASSFRDISNQPQHF.

The chain couples TRBV6-5 to TRBJ1-1, with 8 bases lining up with TRBD1. V shed 6 bases and J 0 bases; nucleotides not matched to a gene: 3. CDR1 is MNHEY and CDR2 is SVGAGI in the germline V gene. This CDR3 spans 14 amino acids. Here the CDR3 reads CASRATGVNTEAFF. The CDR3 region has the DNA TGTGCCAGCAGGGCGACAGGGGTGAACACTGAAGCTTTCTTT.

The chain combines TRBV2 with TRBJ2-1; D is unresolved. CDR1 and CDR2 (germline): SNHLY, FYNNEI. This CDR3 contains 10 residues. Trimming took off 7 bases at V and 6 bases at J, with 4 bases between the two ends. CDR3 nucleotide sequence: TGTGCCAGCAATACCAATGAGCAGTTCTTC. Encoded protein: CASNTNEQFF.

V is TRBV2 and J is TRBJ1-3; 9 bases align to TRBD1. The CDR3 is made up of 16 amino acids. V lost 6 bases and J lost 0; bases outside the gene matches: 6. Germline V gene sequence: CDR1 SNHLY, CDR2 FYNNEI. As DNA, the CDR3 is TGTGCCAGCAGGGAGGACAGGGGAGGCTCTGGAAACACCATATATTTT. Amino acid sequence: CASREDRGGSGNTIYF. Using reference TRBV2 and TRBJ1-3 for the parts outside the CDR3, the full variable domain is EPEVTQTPSHQVTQMGQEVILRCVPISNHLYFYWYRQILGQKVEFLVSFYNNEISEKSEIFDDQFSVERPDGSNFTLKIRSTKLEDSAMYFCASREDRGGSGNTIYFGEGSWLTVV.

This clone was detected only a few times. The gene calls are TRBV21-1 and TRBJ1-5. TRBV21-1 is given as a pseudogene. This CDR3 is built from 17 residues. CDR3 protein: CASSKAGQGGGNQPQHF. DNA for the CDR3: TGTGCCAGCAGCAAAGCCGGGCAGGGAGGAGGCAATCAGCCCCAGCATTTT.

The chain uses TRBV5-1 and TRBJ2-3; maybe TRBD2 (5 bases). Germline V gene lookup returns CDR1 SGHRS and CDR2 YFSETQ. The CDR3 runs 16 residues. Trimming shortened V by 0 bases and J by 2 bases, and 13 bases separated the two germline ends. CDR3 nucleotide sequence: TGCGCCAGCAGCTTGGGGGGAGCAGGATCCACAGATACGCAGTATTTT. Protein product: CASSLGGAGSTDTQYF.